The 3 T cell receptor beta chains given below trace back to one sample, sequenced in a study of blood T cell repertoires in COVID-19. The assay was immunoSEQ multiplex PCR, and TCRdb's table has in-frame clones only and misses some. This table holds around 260,000 clones, about nine tenths found once. Sequencing was done on a sample of PBMCs or T cells enriched from blood (not recorded which). These TCRs come from a woman aged 25 to 45 who had recovered from COVID-19.

The V call is TRBV9, the J call TRBJ1-2, with 7 bases matching TRBD1. The V and J ends lost 1 base and 8 bases, in that order; junction bases with no gene match: 14. This CDR3 region has 16 residues. Per the germline V gene, CDR1 is SGDLS and CDR2 is YYNGEE. The CDR3 here is CASSVSPWTGLEGYTF. The CDR3, as DNA: TGTGCCAGCAGCGTAAGTCCGTGGACAGGCCTTGAGGGCTACACCTTC. The full variable domain, in which reference TRBV9 and TRBJ1-2 provide the parts outside the CDR3, is DSGVTQTPKHLITATGQRVTLRCSPRSGDLSVYWYQQSLDQGLQFLIQYYNGEERAKGNILERFSAQQFPDLHSELNLSSLELGDSALYFCASSVSPWTGLEGYTFGSGTRLTVV.

This clone was observed a few times. Other DNA sequences in this specimen translate into the identical CDR3. The rearrangement uses TRBV5-1 and TRBJ2-3, with 15 bases identical to TRBD2. CDR1 is SGHRS, CDR2 YFSETQ, per germline. After removal of 0 bases from V and 1 base from J, the junction contained 6 bases not matched to a gene. The CDR3 runs to 19 residues. CDR3 sequence reads: CASSLGGLAGGPRTDTQYF. DNA of the CDR3: TGCGCCAGCAGCTTGGGTGGACTAGCGGGAGGGCCTCGCACAGATACGCAGTATTTT.

The chain uses TRBV9 and TRBJ2-2, with 8 bases identical to TRBD1. V was pared by 8 bases and J by 4 bases, with 4 bases of the junction left unmatched. The germline V gene encodes CDR1 SGDLS and CDR2 YYNGEE. The CDR3 runs to 13 residues. CDR3 bases: TGTGCCAGTTCGGACAGGGCCACCGGGGAGCTGTTTTTT. Amino acid sequence: CASSDRATGELFF.